A selection of T cell receptor beta chains follows, all from one sample in a study of regulatory T cells in long-lasting Graves disease. In TCRdb, the multiplex PCR reads were re-called with MiXCR into one record per CDR3 protein. The sample includes 400,000 to 550,000 distinct CDR3 sequences, 15% to 20% of them seen just once. The sample was also reused in another study, on T cells in Graves' hyperthyroidism and ophthalmopathy.

Sequencing was performed on peripheral blood mononuclear cells (PBMCs), taken at new diagnosis, from a patient treated with antithyroid drugs. All receptors come from a young woman with Graves disease. CDR3s include the opening cysteine and the closing phenylalanine or tryptophan. The D gene is left open where the match is weak. The size of a clone is reported for some rows only, either as once, few or many, or as a class for expanded clones.

V gene: TRBV29-1; clone size: many; J gene: TRBJ2-5; D gene: TRBD2; CDR3 protein: CSVVGGVETQYF; CDR3 DNA: TGCAGCGTCGTGGGGGGGGTAGAGACCCAGTACTTC
V gene: TRBV7-9; clone size: -; J gene: TRBJ2-2; D gene: -; CDR3 protein: CASYPSGTGELFF; CDR3 DNA: TGTGCCAGCTATCCTAGTGGGACCGGGGAGCTGTTTTTT
V gene: TRBV4-3; clone size: many; J gene: TRBJ1-5; D gene: TRBD1; CDR3 protein: CASSQGQGQHQPQHF; CDR3 DNA: TGCGCCAGCAGCCAAGGACAGGGTCAACATCAGCCCCAGCATTTT
V gene: TRBV6-2/TRBV6-3; clone size: -; J gene: TRBJ2-3; D gene: -; CDR3 protein: CASRKPGTPQYF; CDR3 DNA: TGTGCCAGTCGGAAACCGGGGACGCCGCAGTATTTT
V gene: TRBV28; clone size: many; J gene: TRBJ2-4; D gene: -; CDR3 protein: CASSFGPGIQYF; CDR3 DNA: TGTGCCAGCAGTTTCGGACCCGGCATTCAGTACTTC
V gene: TRBV20-1; clone size: -; J gene: TRBJ2-7; D gene: -; CDR3 protein: CSARIAAHTPYEQYF; CDR3 DNA: TGCAGTGCTAGAATAGCGGCCCATACCCCCTACGAGCAGTACTTC
V gene: TRBV3-1; clone size: few; J gene: TRBJ2-2; D gene: TRBD2; CDR3 protein: CASSQDGLAGGLRWTGELFF; CDR3 DNA: TGTGCCAGCAGCCAAGATGGTCTAGCGGGAGGGCTTCGGTGGACCGGGGAGCTGTTTTTT
V gene: TRBV3-1; clone size: many; J gene: TRBJ1-4; D gene: -; CDR3 protein: CASSQVSEKLFF; CDR3 DNA: TGTGCCAGCAGCCAGGTCAGCGAAAAACTGTTTTTT
V gene: TRBV3-1; clone size: many; J gene: TRBJ2-1; D gene: -; CDR3 protein: CASSHPSSYNEQFF; CDR3 DNA: TGTGCCAGCAGCCACCCGAGCTCCTACAATGAGCAGTTCTTC
V gene: TRBV18; clone size: few; J gene: TRBJ2-1; D gene: TRBD2; CDR3 protein: CASSPQTSAYNEQFF; CDR3 DNA: TGTGCCAGCTCACCACAGACTAGCGCGTACAATGAGCAGTTCTTC
V gene: TRBV6-2/TRBV6-3; clone size: many; J gene: TRBJ2-3; D gene: -; CDR3 protein: CASSLTRSSTDTQYF; CDR3 DNA: TGTGCCAGCAGCCTCACTAGGTCTAGCACAGATACGCAGTATTTT
V gene: TRBV20-1; clone size: many; J gene: TRBJ2-1; D gene: TRBD2; CDR3 protein: CSAADLAGGGHEQFF; CDR3 DNA: TGCAGTGCAGCCGACCTAGCGGGAGGAGGCCATGAGCAGTTCTTC
V gene: TRBV7-2; clone size: many; J gene: TRBJ2-5; D gene: -; CDR3 protein: CASSLARRPGTQYF; CDR3 DNA: TGTGCCAGCAGCTTAGCGCGCAGACCCGGGACCCAGTACTTC
V gene: TRBV3-1; clone size: many; J gene: TRBJ2-3; D gene: -; CDR3 protein: CASSQEGLTDTQYF; CDR3 DNA: TGTGCCAGCAGCCAAGAAGGACTTACAGATACGCAGTATTTT
V gene: TRBV6-1; clone size: many; J gene: TRBJ2-1; D gene: -; CDR3 protein: CASSRLTNEQFF; CDR3 DNA: TGTGCCAGCAGCAGACTAACCAATGAGCAGTTCTTC
V gene: TRBV5-1; clone size: few; J gene: TRBJ2-7; D gene: -; CDR3 protein: CASSLGQGFDEQYF; CDR3 DNA: TGCGCCAGCAGCTTGGGGCAGGGGTTCGACGAGCAGTACTTC
V gene: TRBV5-1; clone size: -; J gene: TRBJ2-1; D gene: -; CDR3 protein: CASSYKINEQFF; CDR3 DNA: TGCGCCAGCAGCTACAAAATCAATGAGCAGTTCTTC
V gene: TRBV4-1; clone size: -; J gene: TRBJ2-7; D gene: -; CDR3 protein: CASSHPPEVRGPYEQYF; CDR3 DNA: TGCGCCAGCAGCCACCCCCCCGAAGTAAGGGGACCTTACGAGCAGTACTTC
V gene: TRBV20-1; clone size: -; J gene: TRBJ2-7; D gene: TRBD2; CDR3 protein: CSARDWPAGGFERYF; CDR3 DNA: TGCAGTGCTAGAGATTGGCCAGCGGGAGGGTTCGAGCGGTACTTC
V gene: TRBV18; clone size: -; J gene: TRBJ2-7; D gene: -; CDR3 protein: CASSPLDSSSEQYF; CDR3 DNA: TGTGCCAGCTCACCCCTCGACAGTTCGTCCGAGCAGTACTTC
V gene: TRBV12-3/TRBV12-4; clone size: -; J gene: TRBJ2-2; D gene: TRBD1; CDR3 protein: CASSRTGHTGELFF; CDR3 DNA: TGTGCCAGCAGTAGGACAGGGCACACCGGGGAGCTGTTTTTT
V gene: TRBV7-9; clone size: -; J gene: TRBJ1-4; D gene: -; CDR3 protein: CASSHLTTNEKLFF; CDR3 DNA: TGTGCCAGCAGCCACCTCACAACTAATGAAAAACTGTTTTTT